These 11 T cell receptor beta chains were sequenced from one sample in a study of metastatic and nonmetastatic thyroid tumors. There were no patients who had received any treatment before thyroid surgery. TCRdb re-clonotyped the PCR reads through MiXCR. The data hold some 41,000 clones, with 3% to 3.5% observed a single time. Sequenced material: blood. The receptors were sampled from a female donor with papillary thyroid cancer or a benign thyroid nodule (not recorded which). Some clones in this sample may be carry-over from other donors' samples.

By share of the sample, this clone is medium-sized. The chain is built from TRBV6-4 and TRBJ1-1; D is ambiguous. V was clipped by 3 bases and J by 1 base, with 6 bases between them. Germline CDR1 is MRHNA and CDR2 is SNTAGT. This CDR3 region has 13 residues. The CDR3 coding sequence is TGTGCCAGCAGTGATACAGAGAACACTGAAGCTTTCTTT. Residues: CASSDTENTEAFF.

This clone occurred a few times. The rearrangement links TRBV25-1 to TRBJ1-6; the D gene is possibly TRBD1 (6 bases). This CDR3 has 14 amino acids. The V gene lost 4 bases and the J gene lost 9 bases, with 13 bases spanning the gap. Germline V gene sequence: CDR1 MGHDK, CDR2 SYGVNS. The CDR3 bases are TGTGCCAGCAGTGCCCACAGGGATTTTTCACCCCTCCACTTT. Protein sequence: CASSAHRDFSPLHF.

This clone has ten or more counts. Germline and junction disagree at one end, which may indicate a read error. The identical CDR3 is also encoded by other nucleotide sequences in the sample. The chain combines TRBV7-9 with TRBJ2-1; 11 positions match TRBD2. CDR3 length equals 16 residues. Germline CDR1 and CDR2: SEHNR and FQNEAQ (reference sequence). The CDR3 is CASSLAGGLVSNEQFF. CDR3 sequence (DNA): TGTGCCAGCAGTTTAGCGGGAGGGCTGGTCTCCAATGAGCAGTTCTTC. The full variable domain, with the rest looked up from reference TRBV7-9 and TRBJ2-1, is DTGVSQNPRHKITKRGQNVTFRCDPISEHNRLYWYRQTLGQGPEFLTYFQNEAQLEKSRLLSDRFSAERPKGSFSTLEIQRTEQGDSAMYLCASSLAGGLVSNEQFFGPGTRLTVL.

By share of the sample, this clone is medium-sized. The V call is TRBV5-1, the J call TRBJ1-2; unclear D gene. V lost 6 bases and J lost 2, with 11 bases in between. This CDR3 comprises 13 residues. In germline, CDR1 is SGHRS, CDR2 YFSETQ. CDR3 residues: CASNEGGNYGYTF. The CDR3, as DNA: TGCGCCAGCAATGAGGGAGGAAACTATGGCTACACCTTC.

This clone was found many times. Given a much more abundant clone one base away, this may be a read error. The same CDR3 is also encoded by other DNA sequences in this sample. The chain links TRBV6-1 to TRBJ2-4; D possibly corresponds to TRBD1 (6 bases). The CDR3 extends over 14 amino acids. V lost 6 bases and J 4 bases, leaving 13 bases between the germline ends. Per germline, CDR1 MNHNS and CDR2 SASEGT. This chain's CDR3 is CASSLGGTKNIQYF. In DNA, the CDR3 is TGTGCCAGCAGCCTTGGGGGCACGAAAAACATTCAGTACTTC.

In this sample, this clone turned up a few times. The chain employs TRBV28 and TRBJ2-2; maybe TRBD1 (6 bases). Germline V gives CDR1 MDHEN, CDR2 SYDVKM. Trimming shortened V by 6 bases and J by 8 bases, and 16 bases separated the two germline ends. The CDR3 runs to 14 residues. The CDR3 region is CASRLTRGPGELFF. In DNA form, the CDR3 reads TGTGCCAGCAGATTAACCAGGGGACCGGGGGAGCTGTTTTTT.

This clone was observed at least ten times. The rearrangement uses TRBV27 and TRBJ2-3; 9 positions agree with TRBD2. CDR1 MNHEY and CDR2 SMNVEV come from the germline V gene (reference sequence). There are 16 residues in the CDR3. V was pared by 5 bases and J by 3 bases, with 9 bases of the junction left unmatched. DNA for the CDR3: TGTGCCAGCAGTCTAACCACTAGCGGGTTAACAGATACGCAGTATTTT. Translating it yields CASSLTTSGLTDTQYF.

This clone was counted ten times or more. The V call is TRBV6-1, the J call TRBJ2-2; D is perhaps TRBD1 or TRBD2 (5 bases each). Germline CDR1 MNHNS, CDR2 SASEGT. The length of the CDR3 is 15 residues. The germline V and J ends were trimmed by 4 bases and 5 bases, with 14 bases remaining between them. In DNA, the CDR3 is TGTGCCAGCAGTGGGCTCGGGGCCGGGACCGGGGAGCTGTTTTTT. Amino acid sequence: CASSGLGAGTGELFF.

The rearrangement links TRBV6-4 to TRBJ2-3; 8 nucleotides match TRBD2. The CDR3 has 16 residues. The germline CDR1 and CDR2 sequences are MRHNA and SNTAGT. The trim removed 2 bases at V and 0 bases at J, leaving 4 bases unmatched. CDR3 protein: CASSDLTSGSTDTQYF. The CDR3 coding sequence is TGTGCCAGCAGTGACCTAACTAGCGGAAGCACAGATACGCAGTATTTT.

As for this clone: A read error may explain this, as a much larger clone is one base away. Other DNA sequences of this sample code for an identical CDR3. The chain has TRBV10-3 and TRBJ1-5; 7 nucleotides match TRBD1. This CDR3 has 13 residues. The V gene end was trimmed by 9 bases and the J gene end by 5 bases; junction bases not matched to a gene: 7. Germline values: CDR1 ENHRY, CDR2 SYGVKD. The DNA of the CDR3 is TGTGCCATTAGTATTGACAGGGATCAGCCCCAGCATTTT. This encodes CAISIDRDQPQHF.

This clone was found many times. The chain links TRBV7-9 to TRBJ2-1, with a possible D match to TRBD2 (5 bases). The CDR3 has 13 residues. Germline loops: CDR1 SEHNR, CDR2 FQNEAQ (reference sequence). Trimming pared 10 bases from V and 6 bases from J, leaving 16 bases between. The DNA for the CDR3 is TGTGCCACCGAAGAGGGAGTAGGCAATGAGCAGTTCTTC. This translates into CATEEGVGNEQFF.